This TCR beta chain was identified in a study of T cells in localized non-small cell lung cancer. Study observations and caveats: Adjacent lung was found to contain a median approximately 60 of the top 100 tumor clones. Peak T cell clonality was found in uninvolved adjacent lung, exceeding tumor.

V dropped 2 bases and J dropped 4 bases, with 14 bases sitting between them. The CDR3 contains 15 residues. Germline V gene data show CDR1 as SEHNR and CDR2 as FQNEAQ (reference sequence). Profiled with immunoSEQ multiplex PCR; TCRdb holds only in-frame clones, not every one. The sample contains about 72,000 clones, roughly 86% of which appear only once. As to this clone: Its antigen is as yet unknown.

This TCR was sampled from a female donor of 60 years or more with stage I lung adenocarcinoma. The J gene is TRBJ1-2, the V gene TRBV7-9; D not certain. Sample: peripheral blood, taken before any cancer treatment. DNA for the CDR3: TGTGCCAGCAGCTTAACTAACAGTCAGAGCTATGGCTACACCTTC. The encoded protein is CASSLTNSQSYGYTF.